This is a list of T cell receptor beta chains from one sample in a study of blood T cell repertoires in COVID-19. The assay was immunoSEQ multiplex PCR, and TCRdb's table has in-frame clones only and misses some. The sample has around 160,000 clones; about 88% are singletons. Sample: peripheral blood. The receptor source for this set is a human donor in a cohort sampled during active COVID-19. CDR3s include the opening cysteine and the closing phenylalanine or tryptophan. Fields, in order: J gene, clone size, V gene, D gene, CDR3 DNA, CDR3 protein. D genes are given only for firm matches. Some rows have no size entry. The others give once, few or many, or a class for an expanded clone.

TRBJ2-3	-	TRBV6-5	-	TGTGCCAGCTCCTCGGGGGGCGGGACACTTACGCAGTATTTT	CASSSGGGTLTQYF
TRBJ2-7	once	TRBV5-1	-	TGCGCCAGCAGCTTTGCGGGGGCTCAATACGAGCAGTACTTC	CASSFAGAQYEQYF
TRBJ2-7	-	TRBV30	-	TGTGCCTGCCAGGGGATCTACGAGCAGTACTTC	CACQGIYEQYF
TRBJ1-5	-	TRBV30	TRBD1	TGTGCCTGGAGTGTACAGGGGAATGTCAATCAGCCCCAGCATTTT	CAWSVQGNVNQPQHF
TRBJ2-3	-	TRBV3-1/TRBV3-2	TRBD1	TGTGCCAGCAGCCGACAGGGACCAGATACGCAGTATTTT	CASSRQGPDTQYF
TRBJ2-1	-	TRBV19	TRBD2	TGTGCCAGTAGTACAGGGACTAGCGGGGCTATTGAGCAGTTCTTC	CASSTGTSGAIEQFF
TRBJ2-2	-	TRBV5-8	-	TGTGCCAGCAGCTTGGGCAGGATCGCGAACACCGGGGAGCTGTTTTTT	CASSLGRIANTGELFF
TRBJ1-1	-	TRBV5-1	-	TGCGCCAGCAGCCCCTTAGCGGGGGGAGACACTGAAGCTTTCTTT	CASSPLAGGDTEAFF
TRBJ1-2	-	TRBV30	TRBD1	TGTGCCGGACCGGGACAGGGGAGAGATGGCTACACCTTC	CAGPGQGRDGYTF
TRBJ1-2	-	TRBV3-1/TRBV3-2	-	TGTGCCAGCAGCCAAGATCTTGGGGCCTACGGCTATGGCTACACCTTC	CASSQDLGAYGYGYTF
TRBJ2-7	-	TRBV7-8	-	TGTGCCAGCAGCCCCACCGGACTGGGACTCGCCCCGGGCGAGCAGTACTTC	CASSPTGLGLAPGEQYF
TRBJ1-6	once	TRBV27	TRBD1	TGTGCCAGCAAATTGGGACAGGGGGGATCCTATAATTCACCCCTCCACTTT	CASKLGQGGSYNSPLHF
TRBJ2-1	medium-sized	TRBV7-9	TRBD1	TGTGCCAGCAGCTGGGGACAGGGCTCCTACAATGAGCAGTTCTTC	CASSWGQGSYNEQFF
TRBJ2-3	-	TRBV27	TRBD2	TGTGCCAGCTCCCTCGGGGGGCTAGCGGGGAATACGCAGTATTTT	CASSLGGLAGNTQYF
TRBJ1-1	-	TRBV27	TRBD1	TGTGCCAGCAGTAAAAACAGGGGGCAGAACACTGAAGCTTTCTTT	CASSKNRGQNTEAFF